A single sample is the source of the 7 T cell receptor beta chains below, sequenced in a study of blood T cell repertoires in COVID-19. TCRdb keeps only in-frame clones here, not all; method: immunoSEQ multiplex PCR. The sample has around 300,000 clones; over 75% are singletons. The sample taken for sequencing was peripheral blood. These receptors were collected from a man between 45 and 60 years old with active or convalescent COVID-19.

This rearrangement joins TRBV5-1 to TRBJ2-3; 13 bases are a match to TRBD2. Germline V gives CDR1 SGHRS, CDR2 YFSETQ. The CDR3 totals 18 residues. With 3 bases clipped from V and 3 bases from J, the junction kept 10 bases outside the gene matches. CDR3 amino acids: CASSYPRTSGRRTDTQYF. CDR3 in DNA: TGCGCCAGCAGCTACCCAAGGACTAGCGGGAGACGGACAGATACGCAGTATTTT.

The chain recombines TRBV29-1 with TRBJ1-1; unclear D gene. Germline CDR1 and CDR2: SQVTM and ANQGSEA. The CDR3 covers 13 residues. V was trimmed by 7 bases and J by 4 bases, leaving 16 bases between them. The CDR3, as DNA: TGCAGCGCCGGACGGGGTCTCGCCACTGAAGCTTTCTTT. Its translation: CSAGRGLATEAFF.

The chain combines TRBV20-1 with TRBJ2-7, with D possibly TRBD2 on 6 matching bases. This CDR3 has 13 amino acids. Deletions cut 4 bases from V and 5 bases from J, with 15 bases between. The V gene's germline CDR1 is DFQATT and CDR2 SNEGSKA (reference sequence). DNA of the CDR3: TGCAGTGCTACTGAGACTAGTCTGGACGAGCAGTACTTC. As protein: CSATETSLDEQYF.

The chain recombines TRBV19 with TRBJ2-3; 7 nucleotides agree with TRBD1. The CDR3 contains 15 residues. The germline V gene has CDR1 LNHDA and CDR2 SQIVND (reference sequence). J gave up 4 bases and V 2 bases, and 6 bases lay outside the gene matches. The CDR3 protein is CASSIRQGDPDTQYF. The CDR3, as DNA: TGTGCCAGTAGTATAAGGCAGGGGGACCCAGATACGCAGTATTTT.

The chain recombines TRBV18 with TRBJ1-5, with 7 bases fitting TRBD1. The CDR3 length is 13 residues. Germline CDR1 KGHSH, CDR2 LQKENI. The ends lost 6 bases at V and 3 bases at J; junction bases unmatched: 2. CDR3 coding DNA: TGTGCCAGCTCGACAGGGATCAATCAGCCCCAGCATTTT. This gives the protein CASSTGINQPQHF.

A few counts support this clone. The V gene is TRBV19, the J gene TRBJ1-5; TRBD1 aligns across 10 bases. Germline CDR1 and CDR2: LNHDA and SQIVND (reference sequence). The CDR3 is made up of 14 amino acids. The V gene end was trimmed by 6 bases and the J gene end by 6 bases; junction bases not matched to a gene: 5. In DNA form, the CDR3 reads TGTGCCAGTAGCCCGACAGGGGGCAGTCAGCCCCAGCATTTT. Translation: CASSPTGGSQPQHF.

The rearrangement links TRBV9 to TRBJ1-1, with TRBD1 matching 10 bases. From germline, CDR1 is SGDLS and CDR2 YYNGEE. The ends lost 3 bases at V and 5 bases at J; junction bases unmatched: 7. This CDR3 has 15 residues. The CDR3, as DNA: TGTGCCAGCAGCGGGCGACAGGGGGCTGGAACTGAAGCTTTCTTT. Protein sequence: CASSGRQGAGTEAFF.